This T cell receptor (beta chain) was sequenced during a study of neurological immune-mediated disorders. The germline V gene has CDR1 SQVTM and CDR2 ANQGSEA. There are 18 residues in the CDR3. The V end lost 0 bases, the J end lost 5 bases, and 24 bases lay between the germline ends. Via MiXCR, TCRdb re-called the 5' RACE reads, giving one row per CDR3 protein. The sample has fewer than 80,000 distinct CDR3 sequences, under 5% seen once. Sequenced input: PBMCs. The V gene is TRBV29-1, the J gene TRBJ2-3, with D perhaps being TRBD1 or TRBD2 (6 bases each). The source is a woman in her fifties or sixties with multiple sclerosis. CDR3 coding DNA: TGCAGCGTTGAAGATTGGGTCATGGGGGGCCAGGGTAGAGATACGCAGTATTTT. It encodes CSVEDWVMGGQGRDTQYF.